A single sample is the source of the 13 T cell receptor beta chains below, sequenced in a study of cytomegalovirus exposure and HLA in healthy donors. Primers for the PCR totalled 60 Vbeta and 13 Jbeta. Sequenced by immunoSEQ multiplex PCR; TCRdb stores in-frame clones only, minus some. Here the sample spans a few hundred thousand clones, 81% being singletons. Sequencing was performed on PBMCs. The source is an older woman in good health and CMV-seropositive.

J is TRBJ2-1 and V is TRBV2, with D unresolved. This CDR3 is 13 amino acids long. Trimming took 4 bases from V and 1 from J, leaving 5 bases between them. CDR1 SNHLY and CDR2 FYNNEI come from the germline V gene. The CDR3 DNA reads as TGTGCCAGCAGTGTTGTATCCTACAATGAGCAGTTCTTC. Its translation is CASSVVSYNEQFF.

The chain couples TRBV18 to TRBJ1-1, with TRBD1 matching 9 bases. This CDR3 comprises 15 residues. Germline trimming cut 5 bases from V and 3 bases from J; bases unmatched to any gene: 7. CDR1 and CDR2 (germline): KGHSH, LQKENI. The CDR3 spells CASSYTGGAYTEAFF. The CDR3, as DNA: TGTGCCAGCTCATACACAGGGGGCGCGTACACTGAAGCTTTCTTT.

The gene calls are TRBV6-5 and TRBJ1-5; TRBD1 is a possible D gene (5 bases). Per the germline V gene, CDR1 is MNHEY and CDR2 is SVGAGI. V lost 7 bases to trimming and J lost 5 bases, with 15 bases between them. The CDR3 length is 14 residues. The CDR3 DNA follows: TGTGCCAGCACCACGGGGGGGGTTGATCAGCCCCAGCATTTT. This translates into CASTTGGVDQPQHF.

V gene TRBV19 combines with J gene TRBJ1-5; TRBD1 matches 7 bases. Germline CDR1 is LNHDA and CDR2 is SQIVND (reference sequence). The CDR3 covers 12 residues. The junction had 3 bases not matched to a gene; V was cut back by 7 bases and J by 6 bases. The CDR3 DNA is TGTGCCAGTACCAGGGGGAGTCAGCCCCAGCATTTT. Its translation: CASTRGSQPQHF.

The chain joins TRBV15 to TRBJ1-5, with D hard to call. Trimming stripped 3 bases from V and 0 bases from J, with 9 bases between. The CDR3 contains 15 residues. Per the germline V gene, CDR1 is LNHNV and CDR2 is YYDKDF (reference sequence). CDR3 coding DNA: TGTGCCACCAGCAGTGCAATCTATAGCAATCAGCCCCAGCATTTT. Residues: CATSSAIYSNQPQHF.

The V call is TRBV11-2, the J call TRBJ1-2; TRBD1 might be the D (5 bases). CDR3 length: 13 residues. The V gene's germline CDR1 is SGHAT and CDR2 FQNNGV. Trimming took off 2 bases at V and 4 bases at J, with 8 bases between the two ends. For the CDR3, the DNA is TGTGCCAGCAGCTTACAGGGAATCTATGGCTACACCTTC. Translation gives CASSLQGIYGYTF. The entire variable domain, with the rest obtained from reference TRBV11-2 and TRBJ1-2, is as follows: EAGVAQSPRYKIIEKRQSVAFWCNPISGHATLYWYQQILGQGPKLLIQFQNNGVVDDSQLPKDRFSAERLKGVDSTLKIQPAKLEDSAVYLCASSLQGIYGYTFGSGTRLTVV.

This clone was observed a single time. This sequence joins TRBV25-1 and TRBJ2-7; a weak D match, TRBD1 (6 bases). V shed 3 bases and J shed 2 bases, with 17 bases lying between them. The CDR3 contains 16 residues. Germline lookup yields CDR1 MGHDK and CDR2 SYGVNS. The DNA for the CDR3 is TGTGCCAGCAGTGAGGGCAGGGGAATCCCTCCCTACGAGCAGTACTTC. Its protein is CASSEGRGIPPYEQYF.

In DNA, the CDR3 is TGTGCCAGTAGTAGACAGGGGATCAACACCTTC. Amino acids: CASSRQGINTF. The gene calls are TRBV19 and TRBJ1-2; 8 positions match TRBD1. Germline trimming cut 4 bases from V and 12 bases from J; bases unmatched to any gene: 4. This CDR3 region has 11 residues. The germline V gene encodes CDR1 LNHDA and CDR2 SQIVND (reference sequence).

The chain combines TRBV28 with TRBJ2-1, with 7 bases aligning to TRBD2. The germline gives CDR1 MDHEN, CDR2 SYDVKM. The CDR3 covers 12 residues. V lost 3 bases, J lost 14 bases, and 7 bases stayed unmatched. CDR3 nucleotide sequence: TGTGCCAGCAGTTTGGGTTCCGGGACTAAGTTCTTC. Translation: CASSLGSGTKFF.

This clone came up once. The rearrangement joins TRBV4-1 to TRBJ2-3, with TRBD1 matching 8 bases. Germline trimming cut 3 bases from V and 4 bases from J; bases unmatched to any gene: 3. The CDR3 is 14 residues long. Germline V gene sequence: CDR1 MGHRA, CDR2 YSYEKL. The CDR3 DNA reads TGCGCCAGCAGCCACGACAGGGGAGCAGATACGCAGTATTTT. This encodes CASSHDRGADTQYF.

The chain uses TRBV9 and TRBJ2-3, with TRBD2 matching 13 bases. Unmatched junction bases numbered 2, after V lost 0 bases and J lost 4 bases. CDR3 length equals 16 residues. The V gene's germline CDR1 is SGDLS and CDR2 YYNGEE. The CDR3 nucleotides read TGTGCCAGCAGCGTAGAACTAGCGGGAGGGCCAGATACGCAGTATTTT. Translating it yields CASSVELAGGPDTQYF.

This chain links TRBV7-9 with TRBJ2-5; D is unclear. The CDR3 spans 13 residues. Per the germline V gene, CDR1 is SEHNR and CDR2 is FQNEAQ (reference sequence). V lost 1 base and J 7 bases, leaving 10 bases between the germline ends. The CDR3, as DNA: TGTGCCAGCAGCTTAGTTACAGTGGCGACCCAGTACTTC. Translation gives CASSLVTVATQYF.

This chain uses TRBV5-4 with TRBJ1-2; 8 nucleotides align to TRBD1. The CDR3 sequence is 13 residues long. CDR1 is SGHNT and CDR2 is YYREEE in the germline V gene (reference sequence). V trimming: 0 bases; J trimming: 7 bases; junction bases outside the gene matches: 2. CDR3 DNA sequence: TGTGCCAGCAGCTTGGGACAGGGGAGTGGCTACACCTTC. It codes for CASSLGQGSGYTF.